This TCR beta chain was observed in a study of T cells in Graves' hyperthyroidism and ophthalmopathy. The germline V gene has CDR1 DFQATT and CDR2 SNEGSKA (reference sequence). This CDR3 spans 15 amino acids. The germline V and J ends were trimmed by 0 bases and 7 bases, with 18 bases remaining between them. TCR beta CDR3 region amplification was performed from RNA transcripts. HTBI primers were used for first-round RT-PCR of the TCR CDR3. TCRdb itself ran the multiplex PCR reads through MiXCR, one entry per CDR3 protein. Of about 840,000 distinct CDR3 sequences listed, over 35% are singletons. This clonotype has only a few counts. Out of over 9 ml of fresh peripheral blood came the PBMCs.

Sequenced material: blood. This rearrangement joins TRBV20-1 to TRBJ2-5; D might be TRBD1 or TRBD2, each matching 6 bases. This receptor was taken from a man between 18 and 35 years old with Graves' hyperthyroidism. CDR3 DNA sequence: TGCAGTGCTAGAGATCAGCGGCAGGGGCGGGGGACCCAGTACTTC. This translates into CSARDQRQGRGTQYF.